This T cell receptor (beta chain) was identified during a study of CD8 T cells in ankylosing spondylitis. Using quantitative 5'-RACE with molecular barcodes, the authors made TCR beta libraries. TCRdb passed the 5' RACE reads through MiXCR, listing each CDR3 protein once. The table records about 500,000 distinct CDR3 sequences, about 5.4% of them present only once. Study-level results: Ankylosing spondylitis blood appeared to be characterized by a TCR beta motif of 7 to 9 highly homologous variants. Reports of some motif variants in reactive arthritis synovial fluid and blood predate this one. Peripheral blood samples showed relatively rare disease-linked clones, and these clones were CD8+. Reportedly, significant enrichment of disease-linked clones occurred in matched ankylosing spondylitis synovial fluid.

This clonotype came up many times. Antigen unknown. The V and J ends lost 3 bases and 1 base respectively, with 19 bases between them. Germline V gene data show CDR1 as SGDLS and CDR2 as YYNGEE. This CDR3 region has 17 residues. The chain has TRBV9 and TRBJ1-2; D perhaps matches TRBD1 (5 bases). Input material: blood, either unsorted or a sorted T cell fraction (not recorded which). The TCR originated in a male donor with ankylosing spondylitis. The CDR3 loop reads CASSEVRVERNNYGYTF. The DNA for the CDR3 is TGTGCCAGCAGCGAGGTCAGGGTCGAAAGGAATAACTATGGCTACACCTTC.